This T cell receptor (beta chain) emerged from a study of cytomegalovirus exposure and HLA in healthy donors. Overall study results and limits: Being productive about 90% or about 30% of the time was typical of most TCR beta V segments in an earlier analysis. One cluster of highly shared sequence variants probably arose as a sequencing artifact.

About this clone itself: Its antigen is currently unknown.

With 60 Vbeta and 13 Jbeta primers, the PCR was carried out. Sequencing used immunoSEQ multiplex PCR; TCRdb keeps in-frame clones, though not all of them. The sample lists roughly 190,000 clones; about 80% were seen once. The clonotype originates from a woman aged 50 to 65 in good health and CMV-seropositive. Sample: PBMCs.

The CDR3: CASRPESDRGIYEQYF. CDR3 in DNA: TGTGCCAGCAGACCTGAAAGCGACAGGGGGATCTACGAGCAGTACTTC. The V gene is TRBV7-8, the J gene TRBJ2-7; 9 bases match TRBD1. V shed 6 bases, J shed 3 bases, and the junction held 12 bases outside the gene matches. The CDR3 consists of 16 residues. The germline CDR1 and CDR2 sequences are SGHVS and FQNEAQ.